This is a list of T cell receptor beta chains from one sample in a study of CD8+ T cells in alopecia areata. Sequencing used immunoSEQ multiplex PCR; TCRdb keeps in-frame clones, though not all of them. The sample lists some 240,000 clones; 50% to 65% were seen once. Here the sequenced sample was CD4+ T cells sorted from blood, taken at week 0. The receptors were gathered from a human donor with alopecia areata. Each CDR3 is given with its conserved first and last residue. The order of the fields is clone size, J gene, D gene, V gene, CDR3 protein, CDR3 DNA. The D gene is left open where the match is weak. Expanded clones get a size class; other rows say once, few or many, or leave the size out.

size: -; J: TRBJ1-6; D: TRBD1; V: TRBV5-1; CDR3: CASSRRTGGNTYNSPLHF; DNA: TGCGCCAGCAGCCGCCGGACAGGGGGGAACACCTATAATTCACCCCTCCACTTT
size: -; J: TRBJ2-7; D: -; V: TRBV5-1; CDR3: CASSGSSTEQYF; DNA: TGCGCCAGCTCAGGTTCATCCACCGAGCAGTACTTC
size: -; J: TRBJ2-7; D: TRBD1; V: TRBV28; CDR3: CASSGLGTAEQYF; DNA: TGTGCCAGCAGTGGTCTCGGGACAGCCGAGCAGTACTTC
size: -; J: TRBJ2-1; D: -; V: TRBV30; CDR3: CAWSPAQRLNNEQFF; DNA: TGTGCCTGGAGTCCCGCCCAGCGGCTGAACAATGAGCAGTTCTTC
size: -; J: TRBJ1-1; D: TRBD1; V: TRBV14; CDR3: CASSLTGTGGTWNTEAFF; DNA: TGTGCCAGCAGTCTCACCGGGACAGGGGGAACATGGAACACTGAAGCTTTCTTT
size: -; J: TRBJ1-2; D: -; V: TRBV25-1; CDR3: CASSDSWSYTF; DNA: TGTGCCAGCAGTGACTCATGGAGCTACACCTTC
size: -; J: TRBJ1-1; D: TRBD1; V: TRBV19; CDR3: CASRQGAGGNTEAFF; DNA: TGTGCCAGTAGACAGGGGGCAGGAGGGAACACTGAAGCTTTCTTT
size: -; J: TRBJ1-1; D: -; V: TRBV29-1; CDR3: CSSGRNTEAFF; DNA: TGCAGCTCGGGGAGAAACACTGAAGCTTTCTTT
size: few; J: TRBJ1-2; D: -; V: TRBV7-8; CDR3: CASSLAAQGVGGYTF; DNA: TGTGCCAGCAGCTTAGCGGCACAGGGTGTGGGTGGCTACACCTTC
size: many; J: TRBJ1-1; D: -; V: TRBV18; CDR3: CASSPPDSLNTEAFF; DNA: TGTGCCAGCTCACCGCCGGACAGCCTGAACACTGAAGCTTTCTTT
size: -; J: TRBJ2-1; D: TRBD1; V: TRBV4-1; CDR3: CASSLPGTGTNEQFF; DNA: TGCGCCAGCAGCTTACCAGGGACAGGGACCAATGAGCAGTTCTTC
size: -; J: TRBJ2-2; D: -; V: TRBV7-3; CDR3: CASSFRHNTGELFF; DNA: TGTGCCAGCAGCTTTCGACACAACACCGGGGAGCTGTTTTTT
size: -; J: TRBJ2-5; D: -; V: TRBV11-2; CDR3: CASSPDRQETQYF; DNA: TGTGCCAGCAGCCCGGACAGACAAGAGACCCAGTACTTC
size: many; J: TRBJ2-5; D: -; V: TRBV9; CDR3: CASSVGGLPNAETQYF; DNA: TGTGCCAGCAGCGTAGGGGGTCTTCCCAATGCCGAGACCCAGTACTTC
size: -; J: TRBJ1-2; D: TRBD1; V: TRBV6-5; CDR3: CASRRDRSYGYTF; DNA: TGTGCCAGCAGACGGGACAGGAGTTATGGCTACACCTTC
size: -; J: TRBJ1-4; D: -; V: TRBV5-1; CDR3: CASSSGLTNEKLFF; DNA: TGCGCCAGCAGCTCAGGGCTAACTAATGAAAAACTGTTTTTT
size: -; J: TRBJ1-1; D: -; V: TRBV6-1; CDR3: CASSERQNTEAFF; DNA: TGTGCCAGCAGTGAACGACAGAACACTGAAGCTTTCTTT
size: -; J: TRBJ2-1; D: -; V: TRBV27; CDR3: CASSGGAQPEQFF; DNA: TGTGCCAGCAGTGGAGGGGCCCAGCCTGAGCAGTTCTTC
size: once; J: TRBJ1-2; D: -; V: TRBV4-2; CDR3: CASSQDTSTVLGYTF; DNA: TGTGCCAGCAGCCAAGATACATCGACAGTTCTAGGCTACACCTTC
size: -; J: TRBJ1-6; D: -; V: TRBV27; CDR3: CASSLIGIGSYNSPLHF; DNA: TGTGCCAGCAGTTTGATAGGAATCGGCTCCTATAATTCACCCCTCCACTTT
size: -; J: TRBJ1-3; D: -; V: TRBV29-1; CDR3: CSVVVRGNTIYF; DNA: TGCAGCGTTGTCGTCCGCGGAAACACCATATATTTT
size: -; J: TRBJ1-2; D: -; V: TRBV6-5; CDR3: CASSYERLKNYGYTF; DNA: TGTGCCAGCAGTTACGAGCGGCTGAAGAACTATGGCTACACCTTC
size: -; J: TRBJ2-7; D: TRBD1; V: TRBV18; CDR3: CASSLGTGRVHEQYF; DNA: TGTGCCAGCTCACTCGGGACAGGCCGTGTTCACGAGCAGTACTTC
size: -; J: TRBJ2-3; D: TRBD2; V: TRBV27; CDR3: CATRGLAGTPSITDTQYF; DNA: TGTGCCACCCGGGGGCTAGCGGGGACCCCCTCAATAACAGATACGCAGTATTTT
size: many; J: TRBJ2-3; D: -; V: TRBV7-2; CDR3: CASSVLAMGYF; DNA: TGTGCCAGCAGCGTCCTAGCCATGGGGTATTTT
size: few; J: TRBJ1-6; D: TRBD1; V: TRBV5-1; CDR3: CASSFTGEIRNSPLHF; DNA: TGCGCCAGCAGCTTTACAGGGGAGATAAGGAATTCACCCCTCCACTTT
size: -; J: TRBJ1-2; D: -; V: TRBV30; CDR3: CAWSQTGDGNYGYTF; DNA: TGTGCCTGGAGTCAAACCGGGGACGGCAACTATGGCTACACCTTC
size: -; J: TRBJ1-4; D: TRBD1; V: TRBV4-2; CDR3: CASSRPATGVFAEKLFF; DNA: TGTGCCAGCAGCCGACCAGCGACAGGGGTATTTGCTGAAAAACTGTTTTTT
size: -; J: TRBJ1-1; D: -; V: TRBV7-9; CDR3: CASSLVGRGDTEAFF; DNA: TGTGCCAGCAGCTTAGTGGGCAGGGGAGACACTGAAGCTTTCTTT
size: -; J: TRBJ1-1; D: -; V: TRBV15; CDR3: CATSRPLRGTEAFF; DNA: TGTGCCACCAGCAGACCTCTCCGGGGCACTGAAGCTTTCTTT
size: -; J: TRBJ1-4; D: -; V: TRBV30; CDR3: CAWSTGGGEKLFF; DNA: TGTGCCTGGAGCACGGGGGGTGGTGAAAAACTGTTTTTT
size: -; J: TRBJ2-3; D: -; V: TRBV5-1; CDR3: CASSLGGADTQYF; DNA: TGCGCCAGCAGCTTGGGGGGAGCAGATACGCAGTATTTT
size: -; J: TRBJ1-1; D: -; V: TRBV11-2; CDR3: CASSLEQSGTEAFF; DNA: TGTGCCAGCAGCTTAGAACAGTCGGGCACTGAAGCTTTCTTT
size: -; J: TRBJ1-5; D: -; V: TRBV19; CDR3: CASTAGYSNQPQHF; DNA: TGTGCCAGTACCGCGGGTTATAGCAATCAGCCCCAGCATTTT
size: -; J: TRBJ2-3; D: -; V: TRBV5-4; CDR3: CASRSSGTPNTQYF; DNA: TGTGCCAGCCGCTCCTCCGGGACACCCAATACGCAGTATTTT
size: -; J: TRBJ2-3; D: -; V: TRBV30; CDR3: CAWSGSDSAQYF; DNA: TGTGCCTGGAGTGGGTCGGACAGTGCGCAGTATTTT
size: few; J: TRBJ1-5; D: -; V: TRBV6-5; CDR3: CASGPGLYSNQPQHF; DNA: TGTGCCAGCGGCCCAGGGCTTTATAGCAATCAGCCCCAGCATTTT
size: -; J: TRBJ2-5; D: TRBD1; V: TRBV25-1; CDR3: CASSESGTGSETQYF; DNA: TGTGCCAGCAGTGAAAGCGGGACAGGGTCGGAGACCCAGTACTTC
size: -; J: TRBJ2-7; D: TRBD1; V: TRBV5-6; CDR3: CASSLTGQGSSEQYF; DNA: TGTGCCAGCAGCCTAACGGGACAGGGGTCGAGCGAGCAGTACTTC
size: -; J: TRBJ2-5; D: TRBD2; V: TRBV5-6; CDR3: CASSLALPSGRYQETQYF; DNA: TGTGCCAGCAGCTTGGCCCTACCTAGCGGGAGGTACCAAGAGACCCAGTACTTC
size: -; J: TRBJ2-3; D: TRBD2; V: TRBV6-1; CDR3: CASSERTSGGTSNTQYF; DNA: TGTGCCAGCAGCGAACGGACTAGCGGGGGAACCAGTAATACGCAGTATTTT
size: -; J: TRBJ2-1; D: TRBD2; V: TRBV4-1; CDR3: CASSQDQTSGKRYEQFF; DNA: TGCGCCAGCAGCCAAGACCAGACTAGCGGGAAACGGTATGAGCAGTTCTTC